This T cell receptor beta chain was retrieved from a study of cytomegalovirus exposure and HLA in healthy donors. Study findings and constraints: Presence/absence analyses assumed roughly uniform sequencing depth across donors. V- and J-gene trimming in TCR beta was tied to a missense DCLRE1C variant by an analysis performed later. It was shown in a later analysis that HLA-associated TCR beta chains were more clonally expanded than other, equally common chains.

For this clone: Its specificity is not known.

Germline trimming cut 6 bases from V and 6 bases from J; bases unmatched to any gene: 8. The germline V gene has CDR1 SGHKS and CDR2 YYEKEE (reference sequence). CDR3 length: 15 residues. Researchers ran the PCR with 60 Vbeta and 13 Jbeta primers. Using immunoSEQ multiplex PCR, the repertoire was profiled, and TCRdb retains in-frame clones only, with some absent. The table has some 150,000 clones, about 72% seen once. The receptor's source is a man between 35 and 55 years old in good health and CMV-seronegative. The sequencing sample was made of PBMCs. The rearrangement uses TRBV5-5 and TRBJ2-2; TRBD2 agrees at 10 bases. CDR3 in amino acids: CASNLLAGGAGELFF. CDR3 nucleotides: TGTGCCAGCAACCTCTTAGCGGGAGGAGCCGGGGAGCTGTTTTTT. Variable domain in full (rest from reference TRBV5-5 and TRBJ2-2): DAGVTQSPTHLIKTRGQQVTLRCSPISGHKSVSWYQQVLGQGPQFIFQYYEKEERGRGNFPDRFSARQFPNYSSELNVNALLLGDSALYLCASNLLAGGAGELFFGEGSRLTVL.